What follows is one T cell receptor (beta chain) and its context. A J-beta primer mix and a sample-barcoded 5' primer were used in a second PCR of about 7 to 12 cycles. TCRdb fed the 5' RACE reads into MiXCR, producing one record per CDR3 protein. The sample shows 1.8 million or so distinct CDR3 sequences, roughly two fifths of them seen only once. The sample originates from a study of blood T cells in healthy people across ages. The sequencing input was blood. The clonotype originates from a human donor in good health.

CDR3 coding DNA: TGTGCCAGCAGCTTAGTTGGGGACAGGGGGTTCATGGGCTACAATGAGCAGTTCTTC. As protein: CASSLVGDRGFMGYNEQFF. The J gene is TRBJ2-1, the V gene TRBV7-8, with 11 positions matching TRBD1. Germline CDR1 SGHVS, CDR2 FQNEAQ. The CDR3 spans 19 residues. With V trimmed by 1 base and J by 3 bases, 11 bases remained unmatched.